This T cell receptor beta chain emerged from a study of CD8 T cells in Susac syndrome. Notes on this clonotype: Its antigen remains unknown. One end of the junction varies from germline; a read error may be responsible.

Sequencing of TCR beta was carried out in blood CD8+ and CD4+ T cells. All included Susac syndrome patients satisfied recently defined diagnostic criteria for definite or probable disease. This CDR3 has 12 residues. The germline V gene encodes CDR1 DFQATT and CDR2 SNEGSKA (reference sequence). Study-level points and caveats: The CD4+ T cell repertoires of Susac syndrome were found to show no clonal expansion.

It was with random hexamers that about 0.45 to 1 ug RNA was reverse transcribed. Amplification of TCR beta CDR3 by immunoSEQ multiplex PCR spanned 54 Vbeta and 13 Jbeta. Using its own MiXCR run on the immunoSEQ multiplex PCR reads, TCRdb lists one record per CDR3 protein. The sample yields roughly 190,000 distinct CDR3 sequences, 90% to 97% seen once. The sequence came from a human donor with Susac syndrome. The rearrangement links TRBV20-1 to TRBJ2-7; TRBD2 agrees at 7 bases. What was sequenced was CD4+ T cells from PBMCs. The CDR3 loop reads CSAREGGNEQCF. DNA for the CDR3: TGCAGTGCTAGAGAGGGAGGGAACGAGCAGTGCTTC.